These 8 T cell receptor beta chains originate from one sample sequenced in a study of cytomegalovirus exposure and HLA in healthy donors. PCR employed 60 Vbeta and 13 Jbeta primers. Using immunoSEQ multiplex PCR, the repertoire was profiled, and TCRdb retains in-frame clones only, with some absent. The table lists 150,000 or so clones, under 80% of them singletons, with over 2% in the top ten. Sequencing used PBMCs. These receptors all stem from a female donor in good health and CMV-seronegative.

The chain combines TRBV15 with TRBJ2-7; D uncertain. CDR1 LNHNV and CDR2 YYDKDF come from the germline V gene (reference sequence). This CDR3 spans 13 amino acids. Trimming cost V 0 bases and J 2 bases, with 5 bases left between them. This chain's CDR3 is CATSREAPYEQYF. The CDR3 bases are TGTGCCACCAGCAGAGAGGCCCCCTACGAGCAGTACTTC.

The CDR3 DNA reads as TGTGCCAGCAGCTTCGTCAGTTATGCCGGGGAGCTGTTTTTT. Its translation is CASSFVSYAGELFF. The V gene is TRBV7-8, the J gene TRBJ2-2; D is unresolved. The CDR3 totals 14 residues. In germline, CDR1 is SGHVS, CDR2 FQNEAQ. V lost 3 bases and J 6 bases, leaving 11 bases between the germline ends. The full variable domain, completed using reference TRBV7-8 and TRBJ2-2, is GAGVSQSPRYKVAKRGQDVALRCDPISGHVSLFWYQQALGQGPEFLTYFQNEAQLDKSGLPSDRFFAERPEGSVSTLKIQRTQQEDSAVYLCASSFVSYAGELFFGEGSRLTVL.

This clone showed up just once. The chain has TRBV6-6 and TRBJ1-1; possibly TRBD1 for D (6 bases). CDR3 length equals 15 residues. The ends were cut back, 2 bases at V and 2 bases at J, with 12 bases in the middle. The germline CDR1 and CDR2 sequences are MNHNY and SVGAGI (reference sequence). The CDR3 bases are TGTGCCAGCAGTTACAATCGGGACATTAACACTGAAGCTTTCTTT. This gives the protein CASSYNRDINTEAFF.

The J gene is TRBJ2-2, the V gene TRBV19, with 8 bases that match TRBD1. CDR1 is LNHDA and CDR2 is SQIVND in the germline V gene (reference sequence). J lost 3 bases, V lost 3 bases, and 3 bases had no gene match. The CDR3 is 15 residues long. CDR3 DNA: TGTGCCAGTAGTATGGGACAGGCCTACACCGGGGAGCTGTTTTTT. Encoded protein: CASSMGQAYTGELFF.

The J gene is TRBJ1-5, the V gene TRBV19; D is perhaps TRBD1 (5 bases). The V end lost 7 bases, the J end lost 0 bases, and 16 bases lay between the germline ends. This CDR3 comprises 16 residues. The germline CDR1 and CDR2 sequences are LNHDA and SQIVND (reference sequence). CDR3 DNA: TGTGCCAGTACCCCCATCGGGGGAGATAGCAATCAGCCCCAGCATTTT. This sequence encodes CASTPIGGDSNQPQHF.

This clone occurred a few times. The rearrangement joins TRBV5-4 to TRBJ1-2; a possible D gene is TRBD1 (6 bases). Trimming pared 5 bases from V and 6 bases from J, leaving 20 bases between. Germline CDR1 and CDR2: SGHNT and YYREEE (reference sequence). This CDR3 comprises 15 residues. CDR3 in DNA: TGTGCCAGCAGAGAACCCGGGACAACTATCGATGGCTACACCTTC. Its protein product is CASREPGTTIDGYTF.

The CDR3 loop is CASSSPARTGGRGYTF. The CDR3 region has the DNA TGTGCCAGCAGCTCTCCAGCCCGGACAGGGGGACGGGGCTACACCTTC. The chain has TRBV7-9 and TRBJ1-2, with 10 bases identical to TRBD1. Trimming at V came to 4 bases and at J to 8 bases, leaving 13 bases not matched to a gene. The CDR3 spans 16 residues. From germline, CDR1 is SEHNR and CDR2 FQNEAQ (reference sequence).

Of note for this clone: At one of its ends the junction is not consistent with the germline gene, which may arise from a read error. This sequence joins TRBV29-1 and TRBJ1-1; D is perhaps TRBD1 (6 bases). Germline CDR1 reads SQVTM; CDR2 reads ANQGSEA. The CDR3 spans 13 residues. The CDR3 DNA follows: TGCAGCGTTGAAGACGACAGGAACACTGAAGTTTTCTTT. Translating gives CSVEDDRNTEVFF.